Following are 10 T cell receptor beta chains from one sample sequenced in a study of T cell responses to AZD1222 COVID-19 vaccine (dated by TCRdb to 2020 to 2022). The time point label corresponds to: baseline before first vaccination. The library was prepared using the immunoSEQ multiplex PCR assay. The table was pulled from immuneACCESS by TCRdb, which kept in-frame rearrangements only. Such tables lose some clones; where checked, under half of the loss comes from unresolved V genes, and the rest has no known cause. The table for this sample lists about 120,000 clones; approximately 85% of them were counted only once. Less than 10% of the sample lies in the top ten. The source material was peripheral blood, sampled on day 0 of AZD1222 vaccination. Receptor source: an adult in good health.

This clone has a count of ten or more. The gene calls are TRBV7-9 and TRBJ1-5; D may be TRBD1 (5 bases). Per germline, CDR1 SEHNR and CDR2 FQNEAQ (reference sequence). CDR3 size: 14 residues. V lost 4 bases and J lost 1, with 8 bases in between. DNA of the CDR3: TGTGCCAGCAGCTCCAGGGCCAGCAATCAGCCCCAGCATTTT. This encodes CASSSRASNQPQHF.

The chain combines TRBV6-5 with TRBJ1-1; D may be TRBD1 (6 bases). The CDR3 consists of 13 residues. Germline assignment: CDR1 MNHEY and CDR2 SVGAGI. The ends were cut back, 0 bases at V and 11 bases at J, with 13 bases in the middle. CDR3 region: CASSYSRGGRAFF. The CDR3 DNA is TGTGCCAGCAGTTACTCCAGGGGCGGTCGTGCTTTCTTT.

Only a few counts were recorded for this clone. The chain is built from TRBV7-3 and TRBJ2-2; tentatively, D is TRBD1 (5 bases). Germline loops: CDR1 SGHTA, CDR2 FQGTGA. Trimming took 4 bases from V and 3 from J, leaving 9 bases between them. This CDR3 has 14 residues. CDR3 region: CASSSQGDTGELFF. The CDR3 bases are TGTGCCAGCAGCTCCCAAGGGGACACCGGGGAGCTGTTTTTT.

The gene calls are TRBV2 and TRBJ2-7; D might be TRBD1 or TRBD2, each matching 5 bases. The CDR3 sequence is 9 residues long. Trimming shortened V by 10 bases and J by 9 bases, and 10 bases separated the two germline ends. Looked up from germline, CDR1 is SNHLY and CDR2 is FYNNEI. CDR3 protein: CAIRDGQYF. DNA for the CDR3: TGTGCCATTCGGGACGGGCAGTACTTC.

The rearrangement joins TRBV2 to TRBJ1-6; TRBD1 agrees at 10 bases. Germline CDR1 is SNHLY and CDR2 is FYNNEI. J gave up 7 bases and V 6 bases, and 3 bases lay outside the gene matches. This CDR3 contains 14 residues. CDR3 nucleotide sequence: TGTGCCAGCAGCGTGGACAGGGGGAATTCACCCCTCCACTTT. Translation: CASSVDRGNSPLHF.

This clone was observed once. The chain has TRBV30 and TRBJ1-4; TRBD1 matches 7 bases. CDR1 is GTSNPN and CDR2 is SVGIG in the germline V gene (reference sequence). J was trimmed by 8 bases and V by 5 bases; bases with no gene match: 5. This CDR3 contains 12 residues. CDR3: CAWDREREKLFF. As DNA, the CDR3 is TGTGCCTGGGACAGGGAAAGGGAAAAACTGTTTTTT. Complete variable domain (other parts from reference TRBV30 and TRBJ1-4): SQTIHQWPATLVQPVGSPLSLECTVEGTSNPNLYWYRQAAGRGLQLLFYSVGIGQISSEVPQNLSASRPQDRQFILSSKKLLLSDSGFYLCAWDREREKLFFGSGTQLSVL.

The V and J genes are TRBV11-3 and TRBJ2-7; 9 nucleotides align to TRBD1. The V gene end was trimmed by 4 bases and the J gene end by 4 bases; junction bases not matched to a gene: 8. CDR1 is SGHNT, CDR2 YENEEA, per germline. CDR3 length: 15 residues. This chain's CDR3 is CASSSSTGGYYEQYF. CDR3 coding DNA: TGTGCCAGCAGCTCATCGACAGGGGGATATTACGAGCAGTACTTC.

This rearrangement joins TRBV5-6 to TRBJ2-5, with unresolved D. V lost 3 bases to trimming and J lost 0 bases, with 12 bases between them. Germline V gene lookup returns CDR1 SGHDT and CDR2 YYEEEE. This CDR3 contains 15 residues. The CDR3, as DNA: TGTGCCAGCAGCTACCCGGCAACTAACCAAGAGACCCAGTACTTC. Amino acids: CASSYPATNQETQYF.

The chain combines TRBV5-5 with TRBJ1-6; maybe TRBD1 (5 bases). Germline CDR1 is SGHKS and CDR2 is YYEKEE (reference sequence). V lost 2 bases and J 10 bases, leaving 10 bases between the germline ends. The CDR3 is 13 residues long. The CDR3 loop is CASSFRVDSPLHF. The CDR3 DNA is TGTGCCAGCAGCTTCAGGGTAGACTCACCCCTCCACTTT.

CDR3 residues: CASSHEDEQYF. The CDR3 region has the DNA TGTGCCAGCAGCCATGAGGACGAGCAGTACTTC. This rearrangement joins TRBV3-1 (or the pseudogene TRBV3-2) to TRBJ2-7; D gene unclear. The CDR3 runs to 11 residues. The germline gives CDR1 LGHDT, CDR2 YNNKEL (reference sequence). V shed 3 bases and J shed 5 bases, with 5 bases lying between them.